The entry below describes one T cell receptor beta chain. The antigen it recognizes is unknown. Base quality data are lacking; no much larger clone is found one base away. This sample stems from a study of blood T cell repertoires in COVID-19 (dated by TCRdb to the early 2020s). Study-level background: Samples from collaborators originated in the United States, Italy and Spain and spanned both the acute and convalescent phases of COVID-19. The prospective study material was composed of cDNA or gDNA derived from T cells, B-cell-depleted T cells, or PBMCs. Subjects who had been exposed to COVID-19, were actively infected with it, or had recovered from it provided the deeply sampled blood TCRbeta repertoires that made up the dataset. The repertoires were released in a freely available public database meant as a resource for research on the immune response to SARS-CoV-2. Samples were obtained from the ongoing ImmuneRACE study (first 160 participants) and from roughly 1,300 subjects provided by 6 global collaborators. Nearly every sample came with metadata listing a de-identified subject ID, COVID-19 status, age in years and sex. Where available, HLA class I and class II types were taken from metadata supplied by the sample provider and were not determined by assay-based typing. General conclusions and limits of the study: The quantity of clinical and demographic metadata differed by source and by participant and was supplied without curation.

TCRbeta CDR3 regions were amplified from genomic DNA using the immunoSEQ Assay, a bias-controlled multiplex PCR. Per the original workflow: The number of nucleated cells in each sample was estimated by amplification of reference gene primers within the assay. To quantify the absolute abundance of each unique TCRbeta CDR3 rearrangement, sequence reads were collapsed and filtered. For each sample, productive Simpson clonality was calculated as the square root of Simpson's diversity index over productive rearrangements. As stored in TCRdb, this immuneACCESS dataset retains in-frame rearrangements with V and J assigned. A fraction of the clones does not appear; measured against another copy, unresolved V genes explain less than half of the discrepancy, and the remainder lacks a known reason. V and J calls plus clone size are reproduced from that table; the DNA served to infer D and trimming. This sample lists about 82,000 clones; around 82% were detected once. In total, the top ten clones hold about 18% of the sample.

The collaborating institutions used their own protocols to collect whole blood in K2EDTA tubes. For TCRbeta analysis, collaborators shipped samples as frozen whole blood, isolated PBMCs, or DNA extracted from either of those sample types. From the cysteine through the phenylalanine, the CDR3 covers 16 amino acids. The DNA shown is the 48-base CDR3, in frame from base 1. V lost 5 bases and J lost 3 bases, and the count of bases not matched to a germline gene is 8. Based on the germline V gene, the CDR1 and CDR2 sequences are SGHTA and FQGNSA. Sequenced input: peripheral blood. In this chain, TRBV7-2 is recombined with TRBJ1-3; TRBD1 lines up with 9 middle nucleotides. The receptor was isolated from an older woman with acute or convalescent COVID-19. Here is the DNA: TGTGCCAGCAGCCAATTCGGGACAGGGCTTGGAAACACCATATATTTT. It translates to CASSQFGTGLGNTIYF.